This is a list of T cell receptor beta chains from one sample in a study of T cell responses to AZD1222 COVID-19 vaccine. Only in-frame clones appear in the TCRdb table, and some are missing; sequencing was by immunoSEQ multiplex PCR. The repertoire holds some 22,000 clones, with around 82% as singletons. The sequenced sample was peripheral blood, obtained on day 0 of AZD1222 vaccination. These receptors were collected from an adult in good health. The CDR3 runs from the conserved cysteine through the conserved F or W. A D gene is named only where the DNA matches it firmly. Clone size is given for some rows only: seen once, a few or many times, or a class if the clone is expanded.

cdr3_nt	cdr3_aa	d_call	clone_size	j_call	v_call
TGTGCCAGTAGTATGGTGGCGGGAGGGCCGGGAGAGACCCAGTACTTC	CASSMVAGGPGETQYF	TRBD2	.	TRBJ2-5	TRBV19
TGTGCCAGCAGCCGCAACACAGGGGACACTGAAGCTTTCTTT	CASSRNTGDTEAFF	TRBD1	.	TRBJ1-1	TRBV7-9
TGTGCCAGCAGCCATGGCAATACGCAGTATTTT	CASSHGNTQYF	.	.	TRBJ2-3	TRBV3-1/TRBV3-2
TGTGCCAGCAGTGAAGCGCTTAGGGGGCGAGCAGGCTATGGCTACACCTTC	CASSEALRGRAGYGYTF	TRBD1	.	TRBJ1-2	TRBV2
TGCAGCGTAGGCAGGGGCTTGAGCACTGAAGCTTTCTTT	CSVGRGLSTEAFF	.	few	TRBJ1-1	TRBV29-1
TGTGCCTGGAGGGGGAGAGCGCGTGGCTACACCTTC	CAWRGRARGYTF	.	.	TRBJ1-2	TRBV30
TGTGCCAGCAGTGCTTCAGTGTATTCACCCCTCCACTTT	CASSASVYSPLHF	.	.	TRBJ1-6	TRBV6-4
TGTGCCAGCAGCTTAGAGCGTCTCGGAGAGCAGGAGACCCAGTACTTC	CASSLERLGEQETQYF	.	once	TRBJ2-5	TRBV7-6
TGTGCCACCAGCAGAGAGGGTAGCGGGGGGTCGGAGACCCAGTACTTC	CATSREGSGGSETQYF	TRBD2	.	TRBJ2-5	TRBV15
TGTGCCTGGAGTGTACGACAGGGGGTCTACGAGCAGTACTTC	CAWSVRQGVYEQYF	TRBD1	.	TRBJ2-7	TRBV30
TGTGCCAGCAGCACAGGGGTAACTGAAGCTTTCTTT	CASSTGVTEAFF	TRBD1	.	TRBJ1-1	TRBV28
TGTGCCAGCAGCCGCACTCCGGGACAGGGGGCTTCCGGGGAGCTGTTTTTT	CASSRTPGQGASGELFF	TRBD1	.	TRBJ2-2	TRBV14
TGTGCCAGCAGTTCAAGTTACACCATATATTTT	CASSSSYTIYF	.	.	TRBJ1-3	TRBV28